The sequence of this T cell receptor (beta chain) was determined in a study of T cell changes during pregnancy in multiple sclerosis (dated by TCRdb to the late 2010s). Looking at the study overall: In women with multiple sclerosis, the researchers looked at how the T cell repertoire shifted as pregnancy progressed.

The CDR3 spans 14 residues, from the cysteine through the phenylalanine. Only the CDR3 DNA is retained, 42 bases long and in frame from the first base. V is cut by 2 bases and J by 6 bases, and the space between the germline ends is 10 bases. The germline V gene (reference sequence) sets CDR1 to SEHNR and CDR2 to FQNEAQ. Note on this clone: There is no known antigen for this receptor. Base-call qualities are not available, and no considerably larger clone is one nucleotide away.

The library was made by the immunoSEQ multiplex PCR assay. In TCRdb, the immuneACCESS table is reduced to in-frame sequences with V and J assigned. These tables do not hold every clone; where another copy was compared, an unresolved V gene accounts for under half, and the others remain unexplained. This sample comprises tens of thousands of clones, around 92% of them detected only once. The ten most abundant clones make up 0.64% of the sample. Sample: CD4+ T cells from peripheral blood mononuclear cells, taken after pregnancy. In this chain, TRBV7-9 is recombined with TRBJ2-2; no D gene call is confident. The clonotype comes from a female donor with multiple sclerosis, enrolled in a pregnancy study. DNA sequence: TGTGCCAGCAGCTTATTACAGCCCGCCGGGGAGCTGTTTTTT. Its protein product is CASSLLQPAGELFF.